This TCR beta chain was obtained from a study of cytomegalovirus exposure and HLA in healthy donors. Amplification used 60 Vbeta primers and 13 Jbeta primers. Measured with immunoSEQ multiplex PCR; TCRdb has only the in-frame clones, and not every one. This sample has about 200,000 clones; about 79% occur once, and the top ten carry 0.098%. The study's findings and limits: Most TCR sequences showed up rarely, but some public TCRs showed up in many donors.

On this clone itself: Its antigen is not identified.

Looked up from germline, CDR1 is DFQATT and CDR2 is SNEGSKA (reference sequence). V lost 4 bases and J lost 6, with 9 bases in between. The length of the CDR3 is 11 residues. The sequence was obtained from a boy aged 2 to 9 in good health and CMV-seronegative. Sequencing was carried out using PBMCs. V gene TRBV20-1 combines with J gene TRBJ1-2; D may be TRBD1 (6 bases). For the CDR3, the DNA is TGCAGTGCTACCGGACAGAATGGCTACACCTTC. Protein product: CSATGQNGYTF.